The 20 T cell receptor beta chains given below trace back to one sample, sequenced in a study of blood T cell repertoires in COVID-19. The repertoire was sequenced with immunoSEQ multiplex PCR; TCRdb's copy has only in-frame clones and lacks some. The table shows around 300,000 clones, with 85% to 90% occurring only once. Specimen: peripheral blood. These TCRs come from a woman in her thirties with COVID-19, enrolled during active disease.

The chain uses TRBV5-4 and TRBJ1-1; tentatively, D is TRBD1 (5 bases). The germline V gene has CDR1 SGHNT and CDR2 YYREEE (reference sequence). Trimming took off 4 bases at V and 4 bases at J, with 20 bases between the two ends. This CDR3 has 16 residues. Here the CDR3 DNA reads TGTGCCAGCAGCGGCGGCCTTGGACAAATAGGCACTGAAGCTTTCTTT. Translated, it gives CASSGGLGQIGTEAFF.

This clone occurred once. The chain couples TRBV2 to TRBJ2-5, with 7 bases lining up with TRBD2. This CDR3 is 14 amino acids long. V lost 6 bases, J lost 2 bases, and 6 bases stayed unmatched. Germline CDR1 reads SNHLY; CDR2 reads FYNNEI. The DNA of the CDR3 is TGTGCCAGCAGAGCACTAGCGCTTCAAGAGACCCAGTACTTC. Protein product: CASRALALQETQYF.

The chain uses TRBV5-6 and TRBJ2-1; the match to TRBD2 covers 7 bases. Per germline, CDR1 SGHDT and CDR2 YYEEEE. This CDR3 contains 15 residues. Trimming cost V 0 bases and J 0 bases; bases outside gene matches: 0. Here the CDR3 DNA reads TGTGCCAGCAGCTTGGGGACTAGCTCCTACAATGAGCAGTTCTTC. Protein product: CASSLGTSSYNEQFF.

The chain is built from TRBV19 and TRBJ2-7, with D perhaps matching TRBD2 (5 bases). V gave up 6 bases and J gave up 1 base, with 13 bases separating them. This CDR3 has 14 residues. Germline V gene lookup returns CDR1 LNHDA and CDR2 SQIVND (reference sequence). Written as DNA, the CDR3 is TGTGCCAGTAGAAAGCTAGCCTCGTCCTACGAGCAGTACTTC. It specifies CASRKLASSYEQYF.

The chain joins TRBV5-6 to TRBJ1-2; 8 bases line up with TRBD1. Germline V gives CDR1 SGHDT, CDR2 YYEEEE. This CDR3 spans 15 amino acids. The J segment lost 7 bases and the V segment lost 4 bases, leaving 12 bases of the junction unmatched. Written as DNA, the CDR3 is TGTGCCAGCAGCCCATACCAACAGGGGGTTGGTGGCTACACCTTC. Translation gives CASSPYQQGVGGYTF.

V and J are TRBV30 and TRBJ2-5, with TRBD2 matching 8 bases. CDR3 length: 15 amino acids. Trimming removed 0 bases from V and 5 bases from J; junction bases left unmatched: 8. Germline V gives CDR1 GTSNPN, CDR2 SVGIG (reference sequence). The CDR3: CAWSVREGQGETQYF. The CDR3 DNA sequence: TGTGCCTGGAGTGTACGGGAGGGCCAGGGGGAGACCCAGTACTTC.

The chain links TRBV30 to TRBJ1-1; no reliable D call. The CDR3 extends over 14 amino acids. Trimming stripped 3 bases from V and 0 bases from J, with 11 bases between. The germline CDR1 and CDR2 sequences are GTSNPN and SVGIG (reference sequence). In nucleotides, the CDR3 is TGTGCCTGGAGCCGACTGCTCATGAACACTGAAGCTTTCTTT. Translation gives CAWSRLLMNTEAFF.

This clone was seen a single time. The chain is built from TRBV5-4 and TRBJ2-7; unclear D gene. This CDR3 has 11 residues. V gave up 4 bases and J gave up 7 bases, with 9 bases separating them. Germline CDR1 is SGHNT and CDR2 is YYREEE (reference sequence). The CDR3 loop is CASSAPGEQYF. The CDR3 nucleotides read TGTGCCAGCAGCGCACCAGGAGAGCAGTACTTC.

The V and J genes are TRBV3-1 (or the pseudogene TRBV3-2) and TRBJ2-1, with 15 bases matching TRBD2. Per the germline V gene, CDR1 is LGHDT and CDR2 is YNNKEL (reference sequence). The CDR3 covers 18 residues. V dropped 4 bases and J dropped 3; count of bases not matched to a gene: 7. CDR3 region: CASSRWTSGRAFYNEQFF. CDR3 coding DNA: TGTGCCAGCAGCCGTTGGACTAGCGGGAGGGCCTTCTACAATGAGCAGTTCTTC.

In its sample, this clone was seen once. The V call is TRBV28, the J call TRBJ2-7, with D possibly being TRBD1 (5 bases). This CDR3 is built from 13 residues. Germline V CDR1 and CDR2: MDHEN, SYDVKM. Trimming took off 2 bases at V and 6 bases at J, with 11 bases between the two ends. CDR3 loop: CASSLVRVGEQYF. CDR3 in DNA: TGTGCCAGCAGTTTAGTCAGGGTAGGCGAGCAGTACTTC.

V is TRBV19 and J is TRBJ1-4; D is unresolved. This CDR3 spans 16 amino acids. Germline CDR1 LNHDA, CDR2 SQIVND (reference sequence). V lost 4 bases and J 0 bases, leaving 12 bases between the germline ends. The CDR3 nucleotides are TGTGCCAGTAGTAAAAGGAGCTTTGCAACTAATGAAAAACTGTTTTTT. It encodes CASSKRSFATNEKLFF. The entire variable domain, with the rest obtained from reference TRBV19 and TRBJ1-4, is as follows: DGGITQSPKYLFRKEGQNVTLSCEQNLNHDAMYWYRQDPGQGLRLIYYSQIVNDFQKGDIAEGYSVSREKKESFPLTVTSAQKNPTAFYLCASSKRSFATNEKLFFGSGTQLSVL.

This rearrangement joins TRBV11-2 to TRBJ1-2; TRBD1 aligns across 7 bases. The V gene's germline CDR1 is SGHAT and CDR2 FQNNGV. The CDR3 loop spans 13 amino acids. The junction had 3 bases not matched to a gene; V was cut back by 4 bases and J by 4 bases. In DNA, the CDR3 is TGTGCCAGCAGCTCCAGGGACAGCTATGGCTACACCTTC. Protein product: CASSSRDSYGYTF.

The chain employs TRBV6-1 and TRBJ2-1, with 7 nucleotides matching TRBD2. Losses at the gene ends were 4 bases for V and 4 bases for J; bases not matched to a gene: 13. Germline V gene lookup returns CDR1 MNHNS and CDR2 SASEGT. The CDR3 extends over 17 amino acids. DNA of the CDR3: TGTGCCAGCAGTGGTATTTGGGGGAGGGCCGGGTACAATGAGCAGTTCTTC. Translation: CASSGIWGRAGYNEQFF.

The chain links TRBV5-8 to TRBJ1-2; D uncertain. The germline gives CDR1 SGHTS, CDR2 YDEGEE. The CDR3 consists of 14 residues. Deletions cut 6 bases from V and 5 bases from J, with 17 bases between. The CDR3 DNA reads as TGTGCCAGCACCCGCAGGTTCCAGCCATATGGCTACACCTTC. Translation: CASTRRFQPYGYTF.

This chain connects TRBV5-1 to TRBJ2-5, with TRBD1 as a possible D gene (6 bases). The ends were cut back, 5 bases at V and 4 bases at J, with 9 bases in the middle. The V gene's germline CDR1 is SGHRS and CDR2 YFSETQ. The CDR3 spans 12 residues. CDR3 in DNA: TGCGCCAGCAGACAGGGAACAGAGACCCAGTACTTC. It is translated as CASRQGTETQYF.

The V gene is TRBV30, the J gene TRBJ1-3, with a tentative D call TRBD1 (6 bases). The germline V and J ends were trimmed by 5 bases and 4 bases, with 18 bases remaining between them. The CDR3 spans 15 residues. CDR1 and CDR2 (germline): GTSNPN, SVGIG (reference sequence). The CDR3 sequence: CAWSSDRFAGNTIYF. CDR3 DNA sequence: TGTGCCTGGTCCAGCGACAGGTTTGCAGGAAACACCATATATTTT. The full variable domain, its missing parts supplied by reference TRBV30 and TRBJ1-3, is SQTIHQWPATLVQPVGSPLSLECTVEGTSNPNLYWYRQAAGRGLQLLFYSVGIGQISSEVPQNLSASRPQDRQFILSSKKLLLSDSGFYLCAWSSDRFAGNTIYFGEGSWLTVV.

The chain uses TRBV6-5 and TRBJ2-7; 7 nucleotides align to TRBD2. This CDR3 has 11 residues. Germline V CDR1 and CDR2: MNHEY, SVGAGI. The V gene end was trimmed by 11 bases and the J gene end by 2 bases; junction bases not matched to a gene: 3. CDR3 region: CAGGGAYEQYF. Here the CDR3 DNA reads TGTGCCGGGGGAGGGGCCTACGAGCAGTACTTC.

The rearrangement links TRBV2 to TRBJ1-3; D is possibly TRBD1 (5 bases). V was shortened by 11 bases and J by 0 bases, with 17 bases between the two germline ends. This CDR3 is built from 15 residues. The germline gives CDR1 SNHLY, CDR2 FYNNEI. CDR3 DNA sequence: TGTGCCGGGGGGTCGGGACGGAGCTCTGGAAACACCATATATTTT. It is translated as CAGGSGRSSGNTIYF.

The count of this clone is one. The chain joins TRBV7-9 to TRBJ2-1; 9 bases are shared with TRBD1. Germline V gives CDR1 SEHNR, CDR2 FQNEAQ (reference sequence). Germline trimming cut 2 bases from V and 9 bases from J; bases unmatched to any gene: 17. The CDR3 sequence is 18 residues long. CDR3 protein: CASSLPRYRDRVGSEQFF. CDR3 DNA: TGTGCCAGCAGCTTACCACGCTACCGGGACAGGGTGGGTAGTGAGCAGTTCTTC.

The genes are TRBV6-4 and TRBJ2-1, with a tentative D call TRBD1 (5 bases). CDR3 size: 17 residues. Trimming removed 0 bases from V and 6 bases from J, with 18 bases in between. Germline V gene lookup returns CDR1 MRHNA and CDR2 SNTAGT. CDR3 DNA: TGTGCCAGCAGTGACTCATTGGGGCGACGTGAGACCAATGAGCAGTTCTTC. Translation: CASSDSLGRRETNEQFF.